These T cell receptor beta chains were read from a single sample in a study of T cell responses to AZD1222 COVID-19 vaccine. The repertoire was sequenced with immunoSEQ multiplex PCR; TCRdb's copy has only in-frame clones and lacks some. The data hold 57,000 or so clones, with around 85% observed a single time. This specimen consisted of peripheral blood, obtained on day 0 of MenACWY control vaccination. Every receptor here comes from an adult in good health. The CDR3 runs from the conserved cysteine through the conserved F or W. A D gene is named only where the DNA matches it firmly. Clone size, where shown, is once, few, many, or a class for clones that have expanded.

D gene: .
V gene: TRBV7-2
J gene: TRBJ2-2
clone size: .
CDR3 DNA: TGTGCCAGCAGCTTAGCGTCTATGGCGGATACCGGGGAGCTGTTTTTT
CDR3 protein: CASSLASMADTGELFF

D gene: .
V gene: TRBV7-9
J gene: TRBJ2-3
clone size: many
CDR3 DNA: TGTGCCAGCAGCTTATTAAGTACATTCGAATCAGATACGCAGTATTTT
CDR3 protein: CASSLLSTFESDTQYF

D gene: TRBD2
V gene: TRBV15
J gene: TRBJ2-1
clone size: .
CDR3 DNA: TGTGCCACCAGCCCAGGACTAGCGGAGGAGGAGTTCTTC
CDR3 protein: CATSPGLAEEEFF

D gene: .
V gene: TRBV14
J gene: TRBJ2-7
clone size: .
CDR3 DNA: TGTGCCAGCAGCCAAGTAGGGACACAACCCTACGAGCAGTACTTC
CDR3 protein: CASSQVGTQPYEQYF

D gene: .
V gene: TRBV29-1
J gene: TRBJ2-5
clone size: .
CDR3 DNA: TGCAGCGTTGAACAGGGCGGCGAGACCCAGTACTTC
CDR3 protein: CSVEQGGETQYF

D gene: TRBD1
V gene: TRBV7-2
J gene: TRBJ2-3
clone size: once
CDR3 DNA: TGTGCCAGCAGCCTGGCGGGACAGGGCCCTAGCACAGATACGCAGTATTTT
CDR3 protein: CASSLAGQGPSTDTQYF

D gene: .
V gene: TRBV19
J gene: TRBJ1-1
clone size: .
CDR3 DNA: TGTGCCAGTAGAACTCAGGTAGACACCACTGAAGCTTTCTTT
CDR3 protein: CASRTQVDTTEAFF

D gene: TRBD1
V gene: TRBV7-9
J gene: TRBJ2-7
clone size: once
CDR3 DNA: TGTGCCAGCAGCGCAGACAGGGAGCGCCACGAGCAGTACTTC
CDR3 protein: CASSADRERHEQYF

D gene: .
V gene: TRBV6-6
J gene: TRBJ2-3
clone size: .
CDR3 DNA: TGTGCCAGCAAAGGGCTAGCGAGCACAGATACGCAGTATTTT
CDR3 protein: CASKGLASTDTQYF

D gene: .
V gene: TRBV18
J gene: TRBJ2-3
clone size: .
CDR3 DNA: TGTGCCAGCTCACCGGTGGCGGGGCGGGTTGGAGATACGCAGTATTTT
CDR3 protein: CASSPVAGRVGDTQYF

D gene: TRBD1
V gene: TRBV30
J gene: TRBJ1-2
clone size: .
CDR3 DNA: TGTGCCTGGGGCCCGGGACAGGGAGGCTACACCTTC
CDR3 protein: CAWGPGQGGYTF

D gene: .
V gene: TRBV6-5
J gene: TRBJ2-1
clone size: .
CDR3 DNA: TGTGCCAGCAATCGCGGACTGGACGCCAATGAGCAGTTCTTC
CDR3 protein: CASNRGLDANEQFF

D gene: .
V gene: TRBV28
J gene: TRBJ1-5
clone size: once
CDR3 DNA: TGTGCCAGCAGTTTACCGTACAGAGATCAGCCCCAGCATTTT
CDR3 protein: CASSLPYRDQPQHF

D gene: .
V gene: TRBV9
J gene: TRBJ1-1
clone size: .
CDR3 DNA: TGTGCCAGCAGCGCGCAGGTTAGGGCGAACACTGAAGCTTTCTTT
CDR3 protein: CASSAQVRANTEAFF

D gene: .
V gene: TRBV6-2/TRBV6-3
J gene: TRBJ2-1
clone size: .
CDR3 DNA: TGTGCCAGCAACCCTGGTGGTGTCCTGGTGGAAGAGGGTTACAATGAGCAGTTCTTC
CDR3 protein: CASNPGGVLVEEGYNEQFF

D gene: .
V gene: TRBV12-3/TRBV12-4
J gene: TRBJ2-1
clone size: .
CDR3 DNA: TGTGCCAGCAGTTTTGCCATGGAGCAGTTCTTC
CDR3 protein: CASSFAMEQFF

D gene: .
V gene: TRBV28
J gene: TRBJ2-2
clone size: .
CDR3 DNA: TGTGCCAGCAGTTCCCCGAGTAACACCGGGGAGCTGTTTTTT
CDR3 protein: CASSSPSNTGELFF

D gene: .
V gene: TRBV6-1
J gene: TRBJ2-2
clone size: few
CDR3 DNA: TGTGCCAGCAGTGAATACCGGCGGGGCGGGGAGCTGTTTTTT
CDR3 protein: CASSEYRRGGELFF

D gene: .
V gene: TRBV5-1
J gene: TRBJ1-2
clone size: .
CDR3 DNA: TGCGCCAGCAGCTTGGAGTCCAACTATGGCTACACCTTC
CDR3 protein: CASSLESNYGYTF

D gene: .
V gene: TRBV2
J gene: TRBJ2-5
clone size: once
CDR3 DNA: TGTGCCAGCAGGGACCTAGCGATTAAGACCCAGTACTTC
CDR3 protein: CASRDLAIKTQYF

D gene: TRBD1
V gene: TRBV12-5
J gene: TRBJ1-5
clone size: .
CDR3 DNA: TGTGCTAGTGAAAGGACAGGGGACAATCAGCCCCAGCATTTT
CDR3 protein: CASERTGDNQPQHF

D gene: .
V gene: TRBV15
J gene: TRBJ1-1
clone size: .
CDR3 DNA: TGTGCCACCAGCAGAGATACAGGGAATACTGAAGCTTTCTTT
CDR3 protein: CATSRDTGNTEAFF

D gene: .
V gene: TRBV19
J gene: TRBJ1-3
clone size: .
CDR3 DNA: TGTGCCAGTAGTATCTGGGGAAGCTCTGGAAACACCATATATTTT
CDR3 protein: CASSIWGSSGNTIYF

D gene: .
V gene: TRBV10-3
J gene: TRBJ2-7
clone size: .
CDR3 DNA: TGTGCCATCAAAGACACAGGTTACTACGAGCAGTACTTC
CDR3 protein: CAIKDTGYYEQYF